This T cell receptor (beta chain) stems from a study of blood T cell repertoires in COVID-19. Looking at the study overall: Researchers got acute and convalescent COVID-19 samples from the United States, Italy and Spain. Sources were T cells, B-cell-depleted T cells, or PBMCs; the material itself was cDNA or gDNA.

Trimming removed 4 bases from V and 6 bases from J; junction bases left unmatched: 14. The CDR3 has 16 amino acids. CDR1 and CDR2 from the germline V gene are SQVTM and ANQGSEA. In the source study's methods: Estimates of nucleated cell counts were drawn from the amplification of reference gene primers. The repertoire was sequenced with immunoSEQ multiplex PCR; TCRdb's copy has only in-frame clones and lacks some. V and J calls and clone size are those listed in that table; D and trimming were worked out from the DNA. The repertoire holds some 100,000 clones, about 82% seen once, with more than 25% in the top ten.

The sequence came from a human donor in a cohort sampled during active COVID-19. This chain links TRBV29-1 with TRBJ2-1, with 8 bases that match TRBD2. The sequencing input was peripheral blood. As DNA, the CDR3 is TGCAGCGTTGGGTCGACCGGAGCGGGAGTAGGCAATGAGCAGTTCTTC. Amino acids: CSVGSTGAGVGNEQFF.